Below, 27 T cell receptor beta chains from the same sample are listed, as sequenced in a study of T cell repertoires in cytomegalovirus infection. No cognate antigen is known for these TCRs. One entry per CDR3 protein, called by TCRdb with MiXCR from the reads. The sample yields 550,000 to 850,000 distinct CDR3 sequences, roughly 36% seen once. This material consisted of cultured PBMCs, taken from culture after CMV antigen stimulation. The receptors stem from a human donor in good health (CMV status not recorded). Some clones in this sample may be carry-over from other donors' samples.

This chain uses TRBV7-2 with TRBJ1-2; D is uncertain. Germline V gene data show CDR1 as SGHTA and CDR2 as FQGNSA. The CDR3 loop spans 14 amino acids. Between the trimmed V and J ends, which lost 0 bases and 0 bases, there was a span of 5 bases. The CDR3, as DNA: TGTGCCAGCAGCTTAGCGATAGCTAACTATGGCTACACCTTC. Its protein is CASSLAIANYGYTF.

The chain links TRBV5-5 to TRBJ2-2, with D uncertain. Between the trimmed V and J ends, which lost 5 bases and 4 bases, there was a span of 12 bases. This CDR3 comprises 14 residues. Germline V lookup: CDR1 SGHKS, CDR2 YYEKEE (reference sequence). The CDR3 reads CASSNTFGTGELFF. CDR3 nucleotide sequence: TGTGCCAGCAGTAATACGTTCGGCACCGGGGAGCTGTTTTTT.

V is TRBV20-1 and J is TRBJ1-2, with 12 bases aligning to TRBD1. Unmatched junction bases numbered 12, after V lost 7 bases and J lost 6 bases. The germline V gene has CDR1 DFQATT and CDR2 SNEGSKA (reference sequence). The CDR3 runs to 15 residues. This CDR3 is CSGRDRGRSGHGYTF. The CDR3 bases are TGCAGTGGGAGGGACAGGGGGCGATCGGGACATGGCTACACCTTC.

This clonotype was seen more than once but under ten times. The chain is built from TRBV2 and TRBJ2-1; TRBD1 matches at 8 bases. CDR1 is SNHLY and CDR2 is FYNNEI in the germline V gene. CDR3 length: 14 residues. Trimming removed 10 bases from V and 6 bases from J; junction bases left unmatched: 11. The CDR3 region has the DNA TGTGCCACCGGTGGACAGGGAGTCCCCAATGAGCAGTTCTTC. This encodes CATGGQGVPNEQFF.

There are a few counts of this clonotype. V and J are TRBV19 and TRBJ2-1; 7 bases fit TRBD1. Trimming removed 5 bases from V and 13 bases from J; junction bases left unmatched: 23. Germline loops: CDR1 LNHDA, CDR2 SQIVND (reference sequence). The CDR3 loop spans 17 amino acids. CDR3 coding DNA: TGTGCCAGTAGTCCTCCTTGGCTAGCCGCAACAGGGGCGAAACAGTTCTTC. Its protein is CASSPPWLAATGAKQFF. Full variable domain (outside the CDR3, taken from reference TRBV19 and TRBJ2-1): DGGITQSPKYLFRKEGQNVTLSCEQNLNHDAMYWYRQDPGQGLRLIYYSQIVNDFQKGDIAEGYSVSREKKESFPLTVTSAQKNPTAFYLCASSPPWLAATGAKQFFGPGTRLTVL.

This clonotype showed up just a few times. This chain links TRBV7-8 with TRBJ2-7; 7 nucleotides agree with TRBD1. The trim removed 5 bases at V and 3 bases at J, leaving 7 bases unmatched. Germline values: CDR1 SGHVS, CDR2 FQNEAQ. The CDR3 covers 14 residues. The CDR3 here is CASSPWTGDYEQYF. The CDR3 DNA follows: TGTGCCAGCAGCCCCTGGACAGGAGACTACGAGCAGTACTTC.

This clonotype showed up just a few times. The V and J genes are TRBV15 and TRBJ1-4, with D possibly being TRBD1 (5 bases). The V gene's germline CDR1 is LNHNV and CDR2 YYDKDF (reference sequence). Trimming pared 2 bases from V and 8 bases from J, leaving 21 bases between. The CDR3 consists of 17 residues. The chain's CDR3 is CATSRPKPGTRREKLFF. The CDR3 DNA reads TGTGCCACCAGCAGACCTAAGCCCGGGACTAGGAGGGAAAAACTGTTTTTT. The entire variable domain, with the rest obtained from reference TRBV15 and TRBJ1-4, is as follows: DAMVIQNPRYQVTQFGKPVTLSCSQTLNHNVMYWYQQKSSQAPKLLFHYYDKDFNNEADTPDNFQSRRPNTSFCFLDIRSPGLGDTAMYLCATSRPKPGTRREKLFFGSGTQLSVL.

This clonotype was observed many times. V usage is TRBV7-8 and J usage is TRBJ2-3; 8 bases map to TRBD2. The CDR3 contains 14 residues. Germline V CDR1 and CDR2: SGHVS, FQNEAQ. Unmatched junction bases numbered 5, after V lost 5 bases and J lost 4 bases. The CDR3: CASSTGTRSDTQYF. In nucleotides, the CDR3 is TGTGCCAGCAGCACCGGGACTAGATCAGATACGCAGTATTTT.

The chain combines TRBV6-8 with TRBJ2-7; perhaps D is TRBD1 or TRBD2 (5 bases each). The CDR3 runs to 16 residues. CDR1 is MNHGY, CDR2 SAAAGT, per germline. Deletions cut 5 bases from V and 7 bases from J, with 24 bases between. This CDR3 reads CASSIARGTDESEQYF. The CDR3 nucleotides read TGTGCCAGCAGTATTGCCCGAGGGACGGATGAATCGGAGCAGTACTTC.

V gene TRBV24-1 combines with J gene TRBJ2-3, with 8 positions matching TRBD2. The germline gives CDR1 KGHDR, CDR2 SFDVKD. After removal of 12 bases from V and 1 base from J, the junction contained 2 bases not matched to a gene. CDR3 length: 12 amino acids. The CDR3 here is CAVGGGTDTQYF. The CDR3 DNA is TGTGCCGTCGGGGGGGGCACAGATACGCAGTATTTT.

The sample holds a few counts of this clonotype. This chain joins TRBV7-9 and TRBJ2-1; maybe TRBD1 (6 bases). The CDR3 loop spans 15 amino acids. V was clipped by 2 bases and J by 0 bases, with 8 bases between them. CDR1 SEHNR and CDR2 FQNEAQ come from the germline V gene (reference sequence). The CDR3 DNA sequence: TGTGCCAGCAGCTTATCAGGGGACTCCTACAATGAGCAGTTCTTC. Translation gives CASSLSGDSYNEQFF.

The table lists this clonotype with a few counts. The chain employs TRBV18 and TRBJ2-1; unclear D gene. V lost 3 bases and J 0 bases, leaving 18 bases between the germline ends. The CDR3 spans 18 residues. The germline CDR1 and CDR2 sequences are KGHSH and LQKENI. This chain's CDR3 is CASSPLVGRANSYNEQFF. CDR3 DNA: TGTGCCAGCTCACCCTTGGTTGGTCGTGCTAACTCCTACAATGAGCAGTTCTTC.

The chain couples TRBV6-6 to TRBJ2-7; D may be TRBD2 (5 bases). CDR3 length equals 11 residues. Looked up from germline, CDR1 is MNHNY and CDR2 is SVGAGI (reference sequence). Trimming removed 7 bases from V and 7 bases from J, with 11 bases in between. CDR3 in amino acids: CASNGVGEQYF. The CDR3 coding sequence is TGTGCCAGCAACGGGGTGGGGGAGCAGTACTTC.

This clonotype was counted ten times or more. This chain connects TRBV6-1 to TRBJ2-3; 9 positions match TRBD2. This CDR3 is built from 19 residues. Trimming cost V 8 bases and J 4 bases; bases outside gene matches: 22. CDR1 is MNHNS and CDR2 is SASEGT in the germline V gene. The CDR3 DNA reads TGTGCCAGCGCTGGACGGCCGGAGGGAGCGGGAGGAGAGTCAGATACGCAGTATTTT. Protein: CASAGRPEGAGGESDTQYF.

The rearrangement uses TRBV9 and TRBJ2-3, with D perhaps matching TRBD1 (6 bases). The CDR3 contains 18 residues. Germline V CDR1 and CDR2: SGDLS, YYNGEE. The V gene lost 4 bases and the J gene lost 1 base, with 22 bases spanning the gap. This chain's CDR3 is CASSPRKGVPNRTDTQYF. The CDR3 nucleotides are TGTGCCAGCAGCCCTCGGAAGGGGGTCCCGAACCGCACAGATACGCAGTATTTT.

V gene TRBV7-6 combines with J gene TRBJ2-7, with D possibly being TRBD2 (7 bases). CDR1 is SGHVS and CDR2 is FNYEAQ in the germline V gene. The CDR3 length is 16 residues. V lost 5 bases to trimming and J lost 7 bases, with 24 bases between them. The CDR3 loop reads CASSALKGGGAWEQYF. The CDR3 nucleotides are TGTGCCAGCAGCGCGCTGAAGGGAGGGGGAGCCTGGGAGCAGTACTTC.

The chain uses TRBV6-5 and TRBJ1-5; D ambiguous. There are 14 residues in the CDR3. Germline V gene data show CDR1 as MNHEY and CDR2 as SVGAGI. Deletions cut 0 bases from V and 7 bases from J, with 10 bases between. The CDR3 coding sequence is TGTGCCAGCAGTTACTCCCCGGAGGGCCAGCCCCAGCATTTT. Its translation: CASSYSPEGQPQHF.

This clonotype was detected only once. The rearrangement joins TRBV6-2 or TRBV6-3 to TRBJ2-2; D not resolved. CDR3 size: 13 residues. Trimming pared 2 bases from V and 8 bases from J, leaving 9 bases between. Germline V gene sequence: CDR1 MNHEY, CDR2 SVGEGT. CDR3 nucleotide sequence: TGTGCCAGCAGTTACCACAGTGAAGGGGAGCTGTTTTTT. Translation gives CASSYHSEGELFF.

The chain links TRBV12-3 or TRBV12-4 to TRBJ1-5, with 8 bases matching TRBD1. The CDR3 contains 15 residues. V dropped 4 bases and J dropped 2; count of bases not matched to a gene: 4. The CDR3 is CASSSGQGRNQPQHF. For the CDR3, the DNA is TGTGCCAGCAGTTCTGGACAGGGTCGCAATCAGCCCCAGCATTTT.

This clonotype was observed a handful of times. This chain connects TRBV7-8 to TRBJ1-6; no firm D call. The CDR3 sequence is 14 residues long. Germline V gene lookup returns CDR1 SGHVS and CDR2 FQNEAQ. Deletions cut 3 bases from V and 7 bases from J, with 10 bases between. The chain's CDR3 is CASSLDSINSPLHF. Here the CDR3 DNA reads TGTGCCAGCAGCTTGGACTCCATAAATTCACCCCTCCACTTT.

The chain carries TRBV7-9 and TRBJ1-2; D is unresolved. Germline CDR1 is SEHNR and CDR2 is FQNEAQ (reference sequence). Trimming pared 8 bases from V and 2 bases from J, leaving 6 bases between. This CDR3 contains 11 residues. DNA for the CDR3: TGTGCCAGCGACGCCAACTATGGCTACACCTTC. As protein: CASDANYGYTF. Full variable domain (remainder filled in from reference TRBV7-9 and TRBJ1-2): DTGVSQNPRHKITKRGQNVTFRCDPISEHNRLYWYRQTLGQGPEFLTYFQNEAQLEKSRLLSDRFSAERPKGSFSTLEIQRTEQGDSAMYLCASDANYGYTFGSGTRLTVV.

The chain uses TRBV7-2 and TRBJ2-5; D is unresolved. The CDR3 spans 10 residues. Germline loops: CDR1 SGHTA, CDR2 FQGNSA. V was clipped by 7 bases and J by 5 bases, with 5 bases between them. Here the CDR3 reads CASIRETQYF. The CDR3 nucleotides read TGTGCCAGCATTAGGGAGACCCAGTACTTC.

The chain joins TRBV20-1 to TRBJ1-1, with D unresolved. CDR3 length: 14 amino acids. Germline V lookup: CDR1 DFQATT, CDR2 SNEGSKA (reference sequence). V was shortened by 0 bases and J by 0 bases, with 8 bases between the two germline ends. CDR3 nucleotide sequence: TGCAGTGCTAGAGAACCCCCGATGAACACTGAAGCTTTCTTT. It translates to CSAREPPMNTEAFF.

As regards this clonotype: A read error is possible here, since a much larger clone lies one base away. V is TRBV7-8 and J is TRBJ2-1; TRBD1 agrees at 7 bases. The CDR3 is 16 residues long. Germline V CDR1 and CDR2: SGHVS, FQNEAQ. The CDR3 loop reads CASRRDRPSSYHEQFF. The DNA of the CDR3 is TGTGCCAGCAGAAGGGACAGACCAAGCTCCTACCATGAGCAGTTCTTC.

The table lists this clonotype with many counts. The chain employs TRBV7-2 and TRBJ2-2; D is possibly TRBD1 (5 bases). The germline V gene has CDR1 SGHTA and CDR2 FQGNSA. The CDR3 runs to 13 residues. The V end was cut by 5 bases, the J end by 4 bases, with 8 bases between. The CDR3 coding sequence is TGTGCCAGCAGCCCAACAGGCACCGGGGAGCTGTTTTTT. It yields the protein CASSPTGTGELFF.

The chain links TRBV4-1 to TRBJ1-6; D may be TRBD1 (5 bases). Germline values: CDR1 MGHRA, CDR2 YSYEKL. Trimming removed 2 bases from V and 1 base from J, with 12 bases in between. The CDR3 is 17 amino acids. CDR3 amino acids: CASSQHSGGSYNSPLHF. The CDR3, as DNA: TGCGCCAGCAGCCAACACAGTGGGGGATCCTATAATTCACCCCTCCACTTT.

A note on this clonotype: A junction end diverges from the germline sequence, so it may reflect a read error. The J gene is TRBJ1-1, the V gene TRBV4-3; D is ambiguous. This CDR3 is built from 13 residues. CDR1 LGHNA and CDR2 YSLEER come from the germline V gene. CDR3: CASSQGRNPEAFF. The CDR3 DNA sequence: TGCGCCAGCAGCCAAGGTCGGAACCCTGAAGCTTTCTTT.